Below are 23 T cell receptor beta chains sequenced from a single sample in a study of CD4 T cells in relation to SARS-CoV-2 and coronaviruses. Repertoires were generated with immunoSEQ multiplex PCR, while TCRdb's copy carries only in-frame clones and drops some. The repertoire consists of some 19,000 clones, with 65% to 80% occurring once and the leading ten covering 15% to 20%. These receptors have no identified antigens. CD4+ T cells from unexposed donors were obtained before the COVID-19 pandemic (2011-2018). After approximately 10 days of culture, CD4+ T cells were isolated. Sequenced material: CD4+ T cells from PBMCs, cultured in vitro. The origin of the receptors is a human donor in good health.

Concerning this clone itself: In the same sample, other DNA sequences code for this CDR3. The chain recombines TRBV28 with TRBJ1-2, with D possibly being TRBD1 (5 bases). Germline V gene sequence: CDR1 MDHEN, CDR2 SYDVKM. Trimming pared 3 bases from V and 8 bases from J, leaving 10 bases between. The CDR3 length is 12 residues. CDR3 in amino acids: CASSFGGDGYTF. Written as DNA, the CDR3 is TGTGCCAGCAGTTTCGGAGGGGACGGCTACACCTTC.

The chain uses TRBV18 and TRBJ2-5; D is perhaps TRBD2 (6 bases). Germline CDR1 is KGHSH and CDR2 is LQKENI. The CDR3 has 17 amino acids. Trimming stripped 3 bases from V and 1 base from J, with 18 bases between. This CDR3 is CASSPSGLAPTQETQYF. The CDR3 DNA is TGTGCCAGCTCACCGAGTGGGCTAGCGCCTACCCAAGAGACCCAGTACTTC.

This chain uses TRBV18 with TRBJ2-1; possible D gene TRBD2, 5 bases. CDR1 is KGHSH and CDR2 is LQKENI in the germline V gene. V was shortened by 1 base and J by 6 bases, with 13 bases between the two germline ends. The CDR3 totals 15 residues. The CDR3 bases are TGTGCCAGCTCACCACTTGGAGGAGTAGGCAATGAGCAGTTCTTC. Residues: CASSPLGGVGNEQFF.

The rearrangement links TRBV25-1 to TRBJ2-7; no definite D call. This CDR3 is built from 11 residues. Between the trimmed V and J ends, which lost 4 bases and 4 bases, there was a span of 5 bases. The germline V gene has CDR1 MGHDK and CDR2 SYGVNS. The CDR3 nucleotides are TGTGCCAGCAGTGCGCATTACGAGCAGTACTTC. This sequence encodes CASSAHYEQYF.

This chain uses TRBV6-6 with TRBJ2-7, with 8 bases that match TRBD1. In germline, CDR1 is MNHNY, CDR2 SVGAGI (reference sequence). V lost 4 bases and J lost 3; bases outside the gene matches: 5. The CDR3 has 14 residues. For the CDR3, the DNA is TGTGCCAGCAGTTTGCGCGGACAGGGCTACGAGCAGTACTTC. This sequence encodes CASSLRGQGYEQYF.

This chain joins TRBV14 and TRBJ2-7; no reliable D call. Germline V gene sequence: CDR1 SGHDN, CDR2 FVKESK. V lost 1 base, J lost 0 bases, and 7 bases lay in between. The CDR3 length is 14 residues. In nucleotides, the CDR3 is TGTGCCAGCAGCCAAGGGCGCGCCTCCTACGAGCAGTACTTC. The encoded protein is CASSQGRASYEQYF.

The chain links TRBV30 to TRBJ2-3; D is undetermined. The V end was cut by 1 base, the J end by 1 base, with 12 bases between. Germline V gene sequence: CDR1 GTSNPN, CDR2 SVGIG (reference sequence). This CDR3 has 15 residues. CDR3 nucleotide sequence: TGTGCCTGGAGTGGGGTAGGATGGGGCACAGATACGCAGTATTTT. It specifies CAWSGVGWGTDTQYF. Together with reference TRBV30 and TRBJ2-3, the CDR3 gives the full variable domain: SQTIHQWPATLVQPVGSPLSLECTVEGTSNPNLYWYRQAAGRGLQLLFYSVGIGQISSEVPQNLSASRPQDRQFILSSKKLLLSDSGFYLCAWSGVGWGTDTQYFGPGTRLTVL.

The sample holds one count of this clone. V gene TRBV25-1 combines with J gene TRBJ2-3, with TRBD2 identical over 7 bases. The CDR3 is 16 residues long. Germline V gene sequence: CDR1 MGHDK, CDR2 SYGVNS. The V segment lost 1 base and the J segment 4 bases; nucleotides outside the gene matches: 8. The CDR3 coding sequence is TGTGCCAGCAGTGAATCCGAGGGAGGGAGGTCAGATACGCAGTATTTT. It codes for CASSESEGGRSDTQYF.

V usage is TRBV5-5 and J usage is TRBJ1-2, with D possibly being TRBD1 (6 bases). The CDR3 is 15 residues long. With 3 bases removed from V and 8 bases from J, the gap between germline ends came to 20 bases. Per the germline V gene, CDR1 is SGHKS and CDR2 is YYEKEE (reference sequence). CDR3 nucleotides: TGTGCCAGCAGCTACACAGGGACTAAAGTGGGAGGCTACACCTTC. Protein sequence: CASSYTGTKVGGYTF.

The J gene is TRBJ2-7, the V gene TRBV27, with D possibly called TRBD1 or TRBD2 (5 bases each). Germline CDR1 is MNHEY and CDR2 is SMNVEV (reference sequence). V was clipped by 3 bases and J by 3 bases, with 15 bases between them. CDR3 length: 15 residues. CDR3 nucleotides: TGTGCCAGCAGTTTCGGGACCAACCAACTCTACGAGCAGTACTTC. Residues: CASSFGTNQLYEQYF.

J is TRBJ2-3 and V is TRBV6-5, with TRBD1 as a possible D gene (6 bases). Germline CDR1 reads MNHEY; CDR2 reads SVGAGI. Trimming cost V 6 bases and J 6 bases, with 13 bases left between them. The CDR3 totals 13 residues. This CDR3 is CASSARGPDTQYF. The CDR3 region has the DNA TGTGCCAGCAGCGCCAGGGGACCGGATACGCAGTATTTT.

The chain joins TRBV18 to TRBJ2-5; D possibly corresponds to TRBD1 (6 bases). Trimming removed 3 bases from V and 3 bases from J, with 8 bases in between. The germline V gene has CDR1 KGHSH and CDR2 LQKENI. The length of the CDR3 is 13 residues. The CDR3 here is CASSPGHKETQYF. CDR3 bases: TGTGCCAGCTCACCGGGACATAAAGAGACCCAGTACTTC.

The V call is TRBV5-8, the J call TRBJ1-2; no firm D call. V lost 0 bases and J lost 0, with 18 bases in between. The CDR3 totals 18 residues. Germline CDR1 and CDR2: SGHTS and YDEGEE. CDR3 protein: CASSLATSSAPPNYGYTF. CDR3 DNA: TGTGCCAGCAGCTTGGCGACCTCCTCCGCCCCCCCTAACTATGGCTACACCTTC.

The V gene is TRBV27, the J gene TRBJ1-5, with 8 bases matching TRBD1. CDR1 is MNHEY, CDR2 SMNVEV, per germline (reference sequence). The length of the CDR3 is 19 residues. The junction had 19 bases not matched to a gene; V was cut back by 4 bases and J by 5 bases. The CDR3, as DNA: TGTGCCAGCAGTTCCACGACAGGGGCCGGCTCGTCGTCCGATCAGCCCCAGCATTTT. Amino acids: CASSSTTGAGSSSDQPQHF.

This clone was counted once. This sequence joins TRBV6-5 and TRBJ1-2, with D maybe TRBD1 (5 bases). With 6 bases removed from V and 6 bases from J, the gap between germline ends came to 20 bases. The CDR3 is 15 residues long. Germline loops: CDR1 MNHEY, CDR2 SVGAGI. CDR3 loop: CASSKLWGDGDGYTF. CDR3 DNA: TGTGCCAGCAGCAAGTTATGGGGGGACGGGGATGGCTACACCTTC.

The rearrangement uses TRBV5-1 and TRBJ2-1; D may be TRBD1 (5 bases). V lost 1 base, J lost 0 bases, and 8 bases lay in between. Germline V CDR1 and CDR2: SGHRS, YFSETQ. This CDR3 contains 15 residues. The CDR3 sequence is CASSLTGSSYNEQFF. The CDR3 nucleotides read TGCGCCAGCAGCTTGACAGGAAGCTCCTACAATGAGCAGTTCTTC.

This chain links TRBV5-1 with TRBJ2-7, with 7 positions matching TRBD1. Germline values: CDR1 SGHRS, CDR2 YFSETQ. The J segment lost 0 bases and the V segment lost 4 bases, leaving 7 bases of the junction unmatched. The CDR3 runs to 15 residues. CDR3: CASSHKGTDSYEQYF. As DNA, the CDR3 is TGCGCCAGCAGCCACAAGGGGACAGACTCCTACGAGCAGTACTTC. The full variable domain, completed using reference TRBV5-1 and TRBJ2-7, is KAGVTQTPRYLIKTRGQQVTLSCSPISGHRSVSWYQQTPGQGLQFLFEYFSETQRNKGNFPGRFSGRQFSNSRSEMNVSTLELGDSALYLCASSHKGTDSYEQYFGPGTRLTVT.

The chain uses TRBV5-4 and TRBJ2-1; unclear D gene. The germline V gene encodes CDR1 SGHNT and CDR2 YYREEE (reference sequence). Trimming left V 1 base short and J 0 bases short, with 11 bases between. The CDR3 consists of 16 residues. The CDR3 loop reads CASSLLLGSSYNEQFF. Written as DNA, the CDR3 is TGTGCCAGCAGCTTGCTTCTAGGGTCCTCCTACAATGAGCAGTTCTTC.

This clone has just one count. The V call is TRBV5-1, the J call TRBJ2-7; 7 bases are shared with TRBD1. Germline V gene sequence: CDR1 SGHRS, CDR2 YFSETQ. V was pared by 4 bases and J by 3 bases, with 7 bases of the junction left unmatched. The CDR3 has 14 amino acids. This CDR3 is CASSPGQDNYEQYF. The CDR3 nucleotides are TGCGCCAGCAGCCCAGGACAGGACAACTACGAGCAGTACTTC.

The rearrangement joins TRBV18 to TRBJ2-7; D uncertain. This CDR3 contains 13 residues. Germline CDR1 and CDR2: KGHSH and LQKENI. Between the trimmed V and J ends, which lost 3 bases and 0 bases, there was a span of 6 bases. The CDR3 nucleotides read TGTGCCAGCTCACCGGTAAGCTCCTACGAGCAGTACTTC. This gives the protein CASSPVSSYEQYF.

The rearrangement uses TRBV7-3 and TRBJ2-3; D is uncertain. V was pared by 0 bases and J by 0 bases, with 4 bases between. This CDR3 spans 14 amino acids. The germline V gene encodes CDR1 SGHTA and CDR2 FQGTGA. CDR3 bases: TGTGCCAGCAGCTTAACGTCTAGCACAGATACGCAGTATTTT. Its protein product is CASSLTSSTDTQYF.

V and J are TRBV7-3 and TRBJ2-6, with 9 nucleotides matching TRBD2. After removal of 4 bases from V and 3 bases from J, the junction contained 13 bases not matched to a gene. CDR1 and CDR2 (germline): SGHTA, FQGTGA. The length of the CDR3 is 19 residues. DNA for the CDR3: TGTGCCAGCAGCTCCCAACTAGCGGGTGTCTCTTTTGGGGCCAACGTCCTGACTTTC. This gives the protein CASSSQLAGVSFGANVLTF.

This chain connects TRBV5-4 to TRBJ1-2, with D uncertain. Germline V gene sequence: CDR1 SGHNT, CDR2 YYREEE (reference sequence). V gave up 0 bases and J gave up 3 bases, with 9 bases separating them. This CDR3 region has 14 residues. CDR3 DNA: TGTGCCAGCAGCTTGGAGGGAGCTGACTATGGCTACACCTTC. It encodes CASSLEGADYGYTF.